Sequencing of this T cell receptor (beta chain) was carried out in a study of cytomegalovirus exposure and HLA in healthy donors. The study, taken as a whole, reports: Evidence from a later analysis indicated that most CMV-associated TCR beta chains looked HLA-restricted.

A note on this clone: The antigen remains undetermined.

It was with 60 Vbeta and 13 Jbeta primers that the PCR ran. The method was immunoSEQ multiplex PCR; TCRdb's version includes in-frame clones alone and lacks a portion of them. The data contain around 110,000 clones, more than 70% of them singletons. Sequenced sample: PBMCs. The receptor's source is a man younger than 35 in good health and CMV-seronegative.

The CDR3 protein is CASSTDSGGAYEQYF. CDR3 nucleotide sequence: TGTGCCAGCAGCACCGACAGCGGGGGGGCCTACGAGCAGTACTTC. The J gene is TRBJ2-7, the V gene TRBV7-8; 10 nucleotides match TRBD2. The germline V gene has CDR1 SGHVS and CDR2 FQNEAQ. CDR3 length equals 15 residues. The ends lost 5 bases at V and 2 bases at J; junction bases unmatched: 6.